The 4 T cell receptor beta chains listed next were all sequenced from one sample in a study of CD8 T cells in ankylosing spondylitis. One entry per CDR3 protein, called by TCRdb with MiXCR from the 5' RACE reads. The sample contains approximately 130,000 distinct CDR3 sequences, 11% of which appear only once. The material sequenced was blood, either unsorted or a sorted T cell fraction (not recorded which). The receptors shown here come from a female donor with ankylosing spondylitis or in good health (not recorded which).

This clonotype was detected ten times or more. The genes are TRBV29-1 and TRBJ1-2, with TRBD1 matching 7 bases. This CDR3 is built from 11 residues. Germline V CDR1 and CDR2: SQVTM, ANQGSEA. The ends lost 2 bases at V and 12 bases at J; junction bases unmatched: 6. Written as DNA, the CDR3 is TGCAGCGTTGAAATGTACAGGGGACACACCTTC. Protein product: CSVEMYRGHTF.

This clonotype was picked up many times. The J gene is TRBJ2-1, the V gene TRBV20-1; possible D gene TRBD2, 5 bases. The V gene's germline CDR1 is DFQATT and CDR2 SNEGSKA (reference sequence). The CDR3 has 13 residues. V lost 1 base, J lost 6 bases, and 10 bases lay in between. CDR3 in amino acids: CSARVPGSNEQFF. The CDR3 DNA is TGCAGTGCTAGAGTCCCGGGATCCAATGAGCAGTTCTTC.

This clonotype has at least ten counts. V gene TRBV25-1 combines with J gene TRBJ2-5; no clear D gene. The length of the CDR3 is 13 residues. CDR1 and CDR2 (germline): MGHDK, SYGVNS. Trimming stripped 10 bases from V and 2 bases from J, with 14 bases between. The CDR3 spells CATQTTPQETQYF. In DNA form, the CDR3 reads TGTGCCACCCAAACTACCCCGCAAGAGACCCAGTACTTC. The variable domain in full, completed from reference TRBV25-1 and TRBJ2-5, reads EADIYQTPRYLVIGTGKKITLECSQTMGHDKMYWYQQDPGMELHLIHYSYGVNSTEKGDLSSESTVSRIRTEHFPLTLESARPSHTSQYLCATQTTPQETQYFGPGTRLLVL.

V usage is TRBV6-5 and J usage is TRBJ2-5; no clear D gene. CDR3 size: 14 residues. The V gene's germline CDR1 is MNHEY and CDR2 SVGAGI. V was pared by 3 bases and J by 5 bases, with 13 bases between. CDR3 nucleotides: TGTGCCAGCAGTTATGGATCCGCCGGGGAGACCCAGTACTTC. This sequence encodes CASSYGSAGETQYF.